These 14 T cell receptor beta chains came from one sample sequenced in a study of technical replicates of blood from a few donors. Generated by immunoSEQ multiplex PCR, the TCRdb table keeps only in-frame clones and is missing some. The data contain approximately 99,000 clones, 96% of them singletons. The sequenced sample was T cells isolated from PBMCs. The receptors were gathered from a human donor in good health.

DNA of the CDR3: TGTGCCAGCAGCACCGGACAAAACACTGAAGCTTTCTTT. Protein sequence: CASSTGQNTEAFF. V gene TRBV21-1 combines with J gene TRBJ1-1; whether TRBD1, the table's D call, matches the DNA was not checked. TRBV21-1 is deemed a pseudogene. There are 13 residues in the CDR3.

This rearrangement joins TRBV27 to TRBJ2-1, with TRBD2 matching over 9 bases. V was clipped by 5 bases and J by 7 bases; unmatched bases: 3. The CDR3 length is 13 residues. Germline V gives CDR1 MNHEY, CDR2 SMNVEV (reference sequence). CDR3 region: CASSSSGSNEQFF. CDR3 in DNA: TGTGCCAGCAGTAGTAGCGGGAGTAATGAGCAGTTCTTC.

V and J are TRBV4-2 and TRBJ2-5, with D possibly matching TRBD2 (6 bases). The CDR3 contains 14 residues. From germline, CDR1 is LGHNA and CDR2 YNFKEQ. V lost 3 bases to trimming and J lost 4 bases, with 12 bases between them. The CDR3: CASSQEDYPETQYF. Here the CDR3 DNA reads TGTGCCAGCAGCCAGGAGGACTACCCAGAGACCCAGTACTTC.

The chain couples TRBV19 to TRBJ1-1, with TRBD1 as a possible D gene (6 bases). Trimming removed 7 bases from V and 4 bases from J, with 16 bases in between. There are 14 residues in the CDR3. CDR1 and CDR2 from the germline V gene are LNHDA and SQIVND (reference sequence). CDR3 loop: CASTPGDYGTEAFF. The CDR3 DNA follows: TGTGCCAGTACCCCAGGGGATTACGGCACTGAAGCTTTCTTT.

The V and J genes are TRBV6-1 and TRBJ1-2; D gene ambiguous. The CDR3 has 14 residues. V was cut by 0 bases and J by 4 bases, with 9 bases left in between. CDR1 is MNHNS and CDR2 is SASEGT in the germline V gene. In DNA form, the CDR3 reads TGTGCCAGCAGTGAAGCAGCGGTCATCTATGGCTACACCTTC. It translates to CASSEAAVIYGYTF.

The chain couples TRBV10-3 to TRBJ1-3, with D perhaps TRBD1 (6 bases). The V and J ends lost 9 bases and 4 bases respectively, with 16 bases between them. In germline, CDR1 is ENHRY, CDR2 SYGVKD. This CDR3 is built from 14 residues. CDR3 DNA: TGTGCCATAGGGGGGGGAGAATCCGGAAACACCATATATTTT. This encodes CAIGGGESGNTIYF.

V is TRBV7-2 and J is TRBJ2-5; 11 nucleotides agree with TRBD2. This CDR3 has 15 amino acids. Germline V gives CDR1 SGHTA, CDR2 FQGNSA. With V trimmed by 4 bases and J by 4 bases, 5 bases remained unmatched. CDR3 loop: CASSSLAGGPETQYF. For the CDR3, the DNA is TGTGCCAGCAGCTCCTTAGCGGGAGGGCCAGAGACCCAGTACTTC. Combining the CDR3 with reference TRBV7-2 and TRBJ2-5 gives the whole variable domain GAGVSQSPSNKVTEKGKDVELRCDPISGHTALYWYRQSLGQGLEFLIYFQGNSAPDKSGLPSDRFSAERTGGSVSTLTIQRTQQEDSAVYLCASSSLAGGPETQYFGPGTRLLVL.

This chain links TRBV28 with TRBJ2-7; 8 nucleotides align to TRBD1. J was trimmed by 6 bases and V by 6 bases; bases with no gene match: 7. Germline CDR1 and CDR2: MDHEN and SYDVKM. This CDR3 spans 13 amino acids. Written as DNA, the CDR3 is TGTGCCAGCAGAGGACAGGGTTCGAGCGAGCAGTACTTC. Translating it yields CASRGQGSSEQYF. Supplemented by reference TRBV28 and TRBJ2-7, the full variable domain reads DVKVTQSSRYLVKRTGEKVFLECVQDMDHENMFWYRQDPGLGLRLIYFSYDVKMKEKGDIPEGYSVSREKKERFSLILESASTNQTSMYLCASRGQGSSEQYFGPGTRLTVT.

The gene calls are TRBV11-2 and TRBJ1-1; a possible D gene is TRBD1 (6 bases). V dropped 4 bases and J dropped 5 bases, with 14 bases sitting between them. CDR3 length: 14 amino acids. The germline V gene has CDR1 SGHAT and CDR2 FQNNGV. CDR3 amino acids: CASSSQGLGTEAFF. In DNA form, the CDR3 reads TGTGCCAGCAGCTCACAGGGATTAGGAACTGAAGCTTTCTTT.

V gene TRBV19 combines with J gene TRBJ2-1; TRBD2 might be the D (5 bases). The ends were cut back, 4 bases at V and 9 bases at J, with 13 bases in the middle. Per germline, CDR1 LNHDA and CDR2 SQIVND (reference sequence). This CDR3 is 13 amino acids long. CDR3 in amino acids: CASSNPGYGEQFF. The CDR3 nucleotides are TGTGCCAGTAGTAATCCGGGGTATGGTGAGCAGTTCTTC.

V and J are TRBV28 and TRBJ1-3, with TRBD1 matching 7 bases. Germline CDR1 is MDHEN and CDR2 is SYDVKM. Trimming at V came to 7 bases and at J to 2 bases, leaving 11 bases not matched to a gene. This CDR3 has 16 amino acids. The chain's CDR3 is CASTLSGTATGNTIYF. The DNA for the CDR3 is TGTGCCAGCACCCTTTCGGGGACAGCAACTGGAAACACCATATATTTT.

The chain is built from TRBV30 and TRBJ2-7, with 7 bases matching TRBD2. V was pared by 1 base and J by 5 bases, with 14 bases of the junction left unmatched. This CDR3 has 16 amino acids. Looked up from germline, CDR1 is GTSNPN and CDR2 is SVGIG (reference sequence). Here the CDR3 DNA reads TGTGCCTGGAGTGGATACGGACTAGTTAGTGGCGACGAGCAGTACTTC. It specifies CAWSGYGLVSGDEQYF.

V usage is TRBV2 and J usage is TRBJ1-1; a possible D gene is TRBD1 (5 bases). Germline values: CDR1 SNHLY, CDR2 FYNNEI. Trimming cost V 4 bases and J 7 bases, with 13 bases left between them. The CDR3 has 13 residues. The CDR3 DNA sequence: TGTGCCAGCAGTGCTACAGGTGACCTTGAAGCTTTCTTT. It is translated as CASSATGDLEAFF.

The CDR3 region is CASSLGGTYEQYF. CDR3 in DNA: TGTGCCAGCAGCCTTGGGGGCACCTACGAGCAGTACTTC. This rearrangement joins TRBV11-3 to TRBJ2-7, with D tentatively TRBD1 (6 bases). CDR1 is SGHNT and CDR2 is YENEEA in the germline V gene. Trimming took 5 bases from V and 2 from J, leaving 10 bases between them. CDR3 length: 13 residues.